Below are 5 T cell receptor beta chains sequenced from a single sample in a study of blood T cells in healthy people across ages. Together with a sample-barcoded 5' primer, a J-beta primer mix was included in a second PCR lasting about 7 to 12 cycles. TCRdb independently ran MiXCR on the 5' RACE reads; one entry per CDR3 protein. The profile shows about 580,000 distinct CDR3 sequences, around 50% of them singletons. The sample consisted of blood. Source of these receptors: a man at least 80 years old in good health.

This clonotype was seen only once. The rearrangement uses TRBV10-3 and TRBJ1-2; D might be TRBD1 (5 bases). CDR3 size: 15 residues. CDR1 ENHRY and CDR2 SYGVKD come from the germline V gene. Trimming pared 3 bases from V and 2 bases from J, leaving 13 bases between. The DNA for the CDR3 is TGTGCCATCAGTGATGCCCCGGGGGGGAACTATGGCTACACCTTC. It yields the protein CAISDAPGGNYGYTF.

Points on this clonotype: The CDR3 carries no conserved terminal phenylalanine or tryptophan, so it likely arises from a read error. The chain combines TRBV7-9 with TRBJ1-4; D is unresolved. Trimming took 5 bases from V and 0 from J, leaving 7 bases between them. The CDR3 covers 14 residues. Germline V lookup: CDR1 SEHNR, CDR2 FQNEAQ (reference sequence). The CDR3 bases are TGTGCCAGCAGCCTAACCGCAACTAATGAAAAACTGTTTATT. As protein: CASSLTATNEKLFI.

The rearrangement uses TRBV29-1 and TRBJ2-5; D is tentatively TRBD1 or TRBD2 (5 bases each). This CDR3 spans 15 amino acids. Germline CDR1 SQVTM, CDR2 ANQGSEA. V was cut by 1 base and J by 11 bases, with 23 bases left in between. The CDR3 loop is CSVEGTGHGNLEQYF. As DNA, the CDR3 is TGCAGCGTTGAAGGTACCGGACACGGGAATTTGGAGCAGTACTTC.

The rearrangement joins TRBV7-2 to TRBJ1-6, with a tentative D call TRBD1 (5 bases). The V and J ends lost 3 bases and 0 bases respectively, with 9 bases between them. CDR3 length: 16 amino acids. Germline V gene lookup returns CDR1 SGHTA and CDR2 FQGNSA. CDR3 DNA sequence: TGTGCCAGCAGCTTGGACACAACCTCCTATAATTCACCCCTCCACTTT. Protein: CASSLDTTSYNSPLHF.

The rearrangement links TRBV6-6 to TRBJ1-1, with D possibly being TRBD1 (5 bases). V lost 2 bases and J lost 1, with 14 bases in between. The CDR3 has 16 residues. Germline CDR1 is MNHNY and CDR2 is SVGAGI (reference sequence). DNA for the CDR3: TGTGCCAGCAGTTACCCAATTCGACAGAAGAACACTGAAGCTTTCTTT. The encoded protein is CASSYPIRQKNTEAFF.